This passage covers 29 T cell receptor beta chains from one sample sequenced in a study of blood T cells in healthy people across ages. Alongside a J-beta primer mix, a sample-barcoded 5' primer served in a second PCR lasting about 7 to 12 cycles. Each CDR3 protein is one row after TCRdb ran MiXCR on the 5' RACE reads. This table has around 2 million distinct CDR3 sequences, about 39% appearing once. Material for sequencing was blood. Every receptor here comes from a human donor in good health.

The rearrangement joins TRBV20-1 to TRBJ1-1; D gene uncertain. Germline V CDR1 and CDR2: DFQATT, SNEGSKA (reference sequence). Between the trimmed V and J ends, which lost 6 bases and 1 base, there was a span of 6 bases. This CDR3 has 11 amino acids. The DNA for the CDR3 is TGCAGTGCCAACAAGAACACTGAAGCTTTCTTT. This translates into CSANKNTEAFF.

This sequence joins TRBV5-1 and TRBJ1-4, with a weak D call TRBD1 (6 bases). The CDR3 contains 15 residues. V was shortened by 4 bases and J by 4 bases, with 14 bases between the two germline ends. Germline-derived CDR1 and CDR2 are SGHRS and YFSETQ. CDR3 nucleotides: TGCGCCAGCAGCCGCAGGACAGCCCGTAATGAAAAACTGTTTTTT. Protein product: CASSRRTARNEKLFF. Looking up the rest from reference TRBV5-1 and TRBJ1-4 gives the full variable domain: KAGVTQTPRYLIKTRGQQVTLSCSPISGHRSVSWYQQTPGQGLQFLFEYFSETQRNKGNFPGRFSGRQFSNSRSEMNVSTLELGDSALYLCASSRRTARNEKLFFGSGTQLSVL.

This clonotype was counted a few times. The CDR3 protein is CASSPGHFDEQFF. The CDR3 DNA sequence: TGTGCCAGCAGCCCGGGACATTTCGATGAGCAGTTCTTC. V usage is TRBV6-2 or TRBV6-3 and J usage is TRBJ2-1, with a tentative D call TRBD1 (6 bases). From germline, CDR1 is MNHEY and CDR2 SVGEGT. V lost 6 bases to trimming and J lost 8 bases, with 14 bases between them. This CDR3 is 13 amino acids long.

Only a few counts were recorded for this clonotype. The J gene is TRBJ2-5, the V gene TRBV28; perhaps TRBD2 as D (6 bases). CDR1 is MDHEN, CDR2 SYDVKM, per germline. The CDR3 extends over 14 amino acids. V shed 6 bases and J shed 2 bases, with 13 bases lying between them. CDR3 bases: TGTGCCAGCAGCGGCGGGACTTCACAAGAGACCCAGTACTTC. Protein: CASSGGTSQETQYF.

This clonotype was seen only a few times. The chain employs TRBV7-8 and TRBJ2-1; TRBD2 aligns across 8 bases. Germline-derived CDR1 and CDR2 are SGHVS and FQNEAQ. The CDR3 is made up of 16 amino acids. With V trimmed by 0 bases and J by 7 bases, 8 bases remained unmatched. The CDR3 nucleotides read TGTGCCAGCAGCTTAGCCGGCGGGGGGCTAGGAAATGAGCAGTTCTTC. Translating it yields CASSLAGGGLGNEQFF.

The genes are TRBV7-9 and TRBJ2-5; 8 nucleotides match TRBD2. Germline trimming cut 5 bases from V and 5 bases from J; bases unmatched to any gene: 13. The V gene's germline CDR1 is SEHNR and CDR2 FQNEAQ (reference sequence). CDR3 size: 16 residues. The CDR3: CASSRLGRGGSETQYF. As DNA, the CDR3 is TGTGCCAGCAGCCGCCTTGGACGGGGGGGGTCGGAGACCCAGTACTTC.

The genes are TRBV7-9 and TRBJ2-1; 8 nucleotides align to TRBD1. From germline, CDR1 is SEHNR and CDR2 FQNEAQ (reference sequence). V was pared by 0 bases and J by 8 bases, with 12 bases of the junction left unmatched. This CDR3 is built from 17 residues. In DNA form, the CDR3 reads TGTGCCAGCAGCTTAGCACTTGGCACAGGGGGACGGGATGAGCAGTTCTTC. This codes for CASSLALGTGGRDEQFF.

In regard to this clonotype: A much larger clone lies one base from this, so it may be a read error. The chain is built from TRBV15 and TRBJ2-1, with D tentatively TRBD2 (6 bases). Gene TRBJ2-7 matches the end of the DNA better, so the J call may be wrong. This CDR3 region has 16 residues. Germline V lookup: CDR1 LNHNV, CDR2 YYDKDF (reference sequence). The CDR3 DNA reads as TGTGCCACCAGCAGAGATGGTGGGGGGACCTACAATGAGCAGTACTTC. Translating it yields CATSRDGGGTYNEQYF.

This chain links TRBV6-1 with TRBJ2-5, with TRBD1 matching 10 bases. Per the germline V gene, CDR1 is MNHNS and CDR2 is SASEGT. CDR3 length: 15 residues. Unmatched junction bases numbered 5, after V lost 2 bases and J lost 5 bases. CDR3 in DNA: TGTGCCAGCAGTGAAACGACAGGGGGCGGTGAGACCCAGTACTTC. It translates to CASSETTGGGETQYF.

This sequence joins TRBV11-2 and TRBJ2-5; 7 nucleotides align to TRBD1. V shed 3 bases, J shed 4 bases, and the junction held 8 bases outside the gene matches. This CDR3 is built from 15 residues. The germline gives CDR1 SGHAT, CDR2 FQNNGV. The CDR3 bases are TGTGCCAGCAGCTTTACCAAGGCAGGGGGAGAGACCCAGTACTTC. The encoded protein is CASSFTKAGGETQYF.

The J gene is TRBJ2-6, the V gene TRBV4-3, with D perhaps TRBD2 (6 bases). V lost 1 base and J 3 bases, leaving 10 bases between the germline ends. The CDR3 extends over 16 amino acids. The germline gives CDR1 LGHNA, CDR2 YSLEER. The CDR3 DNA reads TGCGCCAGCAGCCAAGTGGGGGGAGATGGGGCCAACGTCCTGACTTTC. It is translated as CASSQVGGDGANVLTF.

This clonotype has at least ten counts. This chain joins TRBV4-3 and TRBJ1-2; D not certain. The germline gives CDR1 LGHNA, CDR2 YSLEER. CDR3 length: 14 amino acids. Trimming left V 4 bases short and J 5 bases short, with 14 bases between. The DNA for the CDR3 is TGCGCCAGCAGCCGTACGGACGGCCTATATGGCTACACCTTC. Its translation: CASSRTDGLYGYTF.

This clonotype has a handful of counts. V is TRBV20-1 and J is TRBJ1-5, with TRBD1 as a possible D gene (5 bases). This CDR3 contains 15 residues. Looked up from germline, CDR1 is DFQATT and CDR2 is SNEGSKA (reference sequence). With 5 bases removed from V and 4 bases from J, the gap between germline ends came to 18 bases. CDR3 region: CSALDPRDSNQPQHF. CDR3 DNA sequence: TGCAGTGCTCTAGACCCCCGGGACTCAAATCAGCCCCAGCATTTT.

About this clonotype: This could be a read error, since a much larger clone is one nucleotide away. The CDR3 is CASRRLGAPTDTQYF. DNA for the CDR3: TGTGCCAGCAGACGCCTGGGGGCACCCACAGATACGCAGTATTTT. The gene calls are TRBV7-2 and TRBJ2-3, with D possibly TRBD1 on 6 matching bases. The V gene lost 6 bases and the J gene lost 2 bases, with 15 bases spanning the gap. Germline V gene lookup returns CDR1 SGHTA and CDR2 FQGNSA. The CDR3 has 15 residues.

This chain connects TRBV7-2 to TRBJ2-5, with D perhaps matching TRBD2 (7 bases). CDR3 size: 16 residues. Germline lookup yields CDR1 SGHTA and CDR2 FQGNSA. V was cut by 2 bases and J by 1 base, with 14 bases left in between. The CDR3 sequence: CASSLLGGGFQETQYF. The CDR3 DNA reads as TGTGCCAGCAGCTTATTGGGAGGGGGATTCCAAGAGACCCAGTACTTC.

This clonotype occurred once. One end of the junction varies from germline; a read error may be responsible. This rearrangement joins TRBV7-7 to TRBJ2-5, with D hard to call. The germline gives CDR1 SSHAT, CDR2 FNYEAQ (reference sequence). This CDR3 is built from 17 residues. The CDR3 protein is CASSLELNPSHQETQYF. The CDR3 bases are TGTGCTAGCAGCCTGGAACTCAATCCGTCCCACCAAGAGACCCAGTACTTC.

Remarks on this clonotype: This clone may be a read error of a much larger clone one base away. The rearrangement links TRBV4-3 to TRBJ2-3; no firm D call. The CDR3 has 17 residues. The germline gives CDR1 LGHNA, CDR2 YSLEER. CDR3 sequence: CASGQDNTAVLTDTQYF. Here the CDR3 DNA reads TGCGCCAGCGGCCAAGATAACACCGCGGTACTCACAGATACGCAGTATTTT.

Concerning this clonotype itself: This clone may be a read error of a much larger clone one base away. This sequence joins TRBV20-1 and TRBJ2-7, with D maybe TRBD2 (6 bases). Trimming pared 4 bases from V and 5 bases from J, leaving 15 bases between. Germline-derived CDR1 and CDR2 are DFQATT and SNEGSKA (reference sequence). This CDR3 is 13 amino acids long. Written as DNA, the CDR3 is TGCAGTGCTATCCTGGGGGGAACTGACGAGCAGTACTTC. Protein product: CSAILGGTDEQYF.

DNA for the CDR3: TGTGCCAGCAGCTTAGTCGCGACTAGCGGCGAAACCCCAGATACGCAGTATTTT. It yields the protein CASSLVATSGETPDTQYF. The rearrangement uses TRBV7-3 and TRBJ2-3; TRBD2 agrees at 9 bases. V lost 2 bases, J lost 4 bases, and 13 bases stayed unmatched. In germline, CDR1 is SGHTA, CDR2 FQGTGA. This CDR3 comprises 18 residues.

This chain connects TRBV2 to TRBJ2-1; no firm D call. CDR1 is SNHLY, CDR2 FYNNEI, per germline. The CDR3 is made up of 11 amino acids. V dropped 11 bases and J dropped 9 bases, with 14 bases sitting between them. CDR3 region: CASLYWGEQFF. In DNA, the CDR3 is TGTGCCTCTCTCTATTGGGGTGAGCAGTTCTTC.

This clonotype was counted a few times. The V gene is TRBV4-1, the J gene TRBJ1-3, with a tentative D call TRBD1 (6 bases). CDR1 and CDR2 from the germline V gene are MGHRA and YSYEKL. The CDR3 runs 17 residues. V dropped 0 bases and J dropped 2 bases, with 14 bases sitting between them. The CDR3 DNA reads as TGCGCCAGCAGCCAAGATGCTTGGCAGGGGCCTGGAAACACCATATATTTT. It translates to CASSQDAWQGPGNTIYF.

The V and J genes are TRBV12-3 or TRBV12-4 and TRBJ2-3; possibly TRBD1 or TRBD2 for D (6 bases each). This CDR3 is built from 16 residues. The V end was cut by 6 bases, the J end by 0 bases, with 16 bases between. The CDR3 reads CASRDGGRGSTDTQYF. The CDR3 coding sequence is TGTGCCAGCAGAGATGGGGGGCGGGGAAGCACAGATACGCAGTATTTT.

In this sample, this clonotype turned up a few times. This chain uses TRBV4-3 with TRBJ2-3; TRBD2 matches 9 bases. Germline-derived CDR1 and CDR2 are LGHNA and YSLEER. Trimming at V came to 4 bases and at J to 5 bases, leaving 10 bases not matched to a gene. The CDR3 consists of 16 residues. The CDR3 bases are TGCGCCAGCAGCCCCGAGGATGGCGGGGGGGTAGATACGCAGTATTTT. This gives the protein CASSPEDGGGVDTQYF.

The V gene is TRBV7-3, the J gene TRBJ2-2; 9 bases line up with TRBD1. Germline V gives CDR1 SGHTA, CDR2 FQGTGA. This CDR3 is 16 amino acids long. The ends lost 1 base at V and 3 bases at J; junction bases unmatched: 3. As DNA, the CDR3 is TGTGCCAGCAGCTTAAGAACAGGGGGCTACACCGGGGAGCTGTTTTTT. It yields the protein CASSLRTGGYTGELFF.

This chain connects TRBV6-5 to TRBJ1-2; maybe TRBD1 (5 bases). Germline loops: CDR1 MNHEY, CDR2 SVGAGI. CDR3 length: 11 residues. V lost 2 bases to trimming and J lost 9 bases, with 7 bases between them. This CDR3 reads CASSYGGRYTF. In DNA, the CDR3 is TGTGCCAGCAGTTACGGGGGACGCTACACCTTC.

The J gene is TRBJ1-2, the V gene TRBV12-3 or TRBV12-4, with 7 bases aligning to TRBD1. This CDR3 spans 17 amino acids. With V trimmed by 5 bases and J by 8 bases, 20 bases remained unmatched. This CDR3 is CASSPPVQTGTLRGYTF. The CDR3 DNA reads as TGTGCCAGCAGTCCGCCAGTACAGACAGGGACGTTGCGGGGCTACACCTTC.

This clonotype was observed a handful of times. The chain couples TRBV18 to TRBJ2-1; the D gene is possibly TRBD1 (5 bases). CDR1 is KGHSH, CDR2 LQKENI, per germline. This CDR3 has 15 amino acids. The ends were cut back, 2 bases at V and 7 bases at J, with 15 bases in the middle. As DNA, the CDR3 is TGTGCCAGCTCACCAGCCGGTTCAGGGTATAATGAGCAGTTCTTC. It specifies CASSPAGSGYNEQFF.

This clonotype has more than one count but fewer than ten. CDR3 in DNA: TGTGCCACCAGCGCGGGGGGGGACAAGAATCAGCCCCAGCATTTT. It codes for CATSAGGDKNQPQHF. V is TRBV15 and J is TRBJ1-5; the D gene is possibly TRBD1 (6 bases). Germline V CDR1 and CDR2: LNHNV, YYDKDF (reference sequence). The CDR3 runs to 15 residues. V lost 5 bases, J lost 4 bases, and 15 bases lay in between.

There are a few counts of this clonotype. The V call is TRBV27, the J call TRBJ1-4; no clear D. The CDR3 contains 14 residues. The germline V and J ends were trimmed by 7 bases and 8 bases, with 17 bases remaining between them. Germline CDR1 reads MNHEY; CDR2 reads SMNVEV (reference sequence). In DNA, the CDR3 is TGTGCCAGCACCCCGGTGGGCAAAGGCGAAAAACTGTTTTTT. The encoded protein is CASTPVGKGEKLFF.